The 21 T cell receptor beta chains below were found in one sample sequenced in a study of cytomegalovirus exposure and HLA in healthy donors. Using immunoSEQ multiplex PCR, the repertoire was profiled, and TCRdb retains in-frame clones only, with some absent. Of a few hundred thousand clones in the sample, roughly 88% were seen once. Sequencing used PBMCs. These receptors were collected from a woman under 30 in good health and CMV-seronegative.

DNA of the CDR3: TGTGCCAGCAGTCGCGCGGGCCAGATGAGCAATCAGCCCCAGCATTTT. It specifies CASSRAGQMSNQPQHF. The chain joins TRBV28 to TRBJ1-5; D gene unclear. Germline values: CDR1 MDHEN, CDR2 SYDVKM. The CDR3 loop spans 16 amino acids. V was clipped by 5 bases and J by 1 base, with 15 bases between them.

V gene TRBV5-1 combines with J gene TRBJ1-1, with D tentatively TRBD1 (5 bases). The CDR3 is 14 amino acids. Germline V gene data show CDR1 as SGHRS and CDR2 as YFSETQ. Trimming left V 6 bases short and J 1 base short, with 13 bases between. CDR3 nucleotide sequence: TGCGCCAGCAAGAGAACCAGGGAGAACACTGAAGCTTTCTTT. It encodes CASKRTRENTEAFF.

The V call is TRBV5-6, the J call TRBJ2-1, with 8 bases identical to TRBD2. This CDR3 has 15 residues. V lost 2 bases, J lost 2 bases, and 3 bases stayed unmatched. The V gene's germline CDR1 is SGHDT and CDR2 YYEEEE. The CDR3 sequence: CASSFTGGPYNEQFF. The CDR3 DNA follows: TGTGCCAGCAGCTTTACGGGAGGGCCCTACAATGAGCAGTTCTTC.

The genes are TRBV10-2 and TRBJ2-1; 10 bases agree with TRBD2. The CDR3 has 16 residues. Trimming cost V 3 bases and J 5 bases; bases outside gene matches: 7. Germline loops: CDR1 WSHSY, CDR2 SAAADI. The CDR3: CASSDRVAGGDNEQFF. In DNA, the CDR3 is TGCGCCAGCAGTGACCGGGTAGCGGGAGGAGACAATGAGCAGTTCTTC.

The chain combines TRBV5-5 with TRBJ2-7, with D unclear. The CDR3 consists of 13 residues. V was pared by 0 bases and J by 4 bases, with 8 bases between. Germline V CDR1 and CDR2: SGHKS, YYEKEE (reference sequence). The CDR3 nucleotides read TGTGCCAGCAGCTTGGAGTTTCGGTACGAGCAGTACTTC. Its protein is CASSLEFRYEQYF. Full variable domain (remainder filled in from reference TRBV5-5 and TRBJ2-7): DAGVTQSPTHLIKTRGQQVTLRCSPISGHKSVSWYQQVLGQGPQFIFQYYEKEERGRGNFPDRFSARQFPNYSSELNVNALLLGDSALYLCASSLEFRYEQYFGPGTRLTVT.

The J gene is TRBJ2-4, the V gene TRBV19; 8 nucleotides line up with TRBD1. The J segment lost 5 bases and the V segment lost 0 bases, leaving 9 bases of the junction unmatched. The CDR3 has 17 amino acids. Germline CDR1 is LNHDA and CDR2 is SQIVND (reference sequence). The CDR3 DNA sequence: TGTGCCAGTAGTATAGATTTGGGAGCAGGGGGCCAAAACATTCAGTACTTC. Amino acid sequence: CASSIDLGAGGQNIQYF.

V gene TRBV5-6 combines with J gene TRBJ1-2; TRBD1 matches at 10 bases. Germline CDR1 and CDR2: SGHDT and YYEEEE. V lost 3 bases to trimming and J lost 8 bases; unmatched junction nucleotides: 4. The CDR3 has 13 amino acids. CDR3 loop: CASSWDRGFGYTF. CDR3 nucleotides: TGTGCCAGCAGCTGGGACAGGGGATTCGGCTACACCTTC.

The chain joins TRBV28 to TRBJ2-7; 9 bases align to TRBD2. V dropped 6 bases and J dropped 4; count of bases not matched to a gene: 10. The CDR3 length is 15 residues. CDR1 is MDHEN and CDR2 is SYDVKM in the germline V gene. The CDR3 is CASRVSASGIYEQYF. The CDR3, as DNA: TGTGCCAGCAGAGTCAGTGCTAGCGGGATATACGAGCAGTACTTC.

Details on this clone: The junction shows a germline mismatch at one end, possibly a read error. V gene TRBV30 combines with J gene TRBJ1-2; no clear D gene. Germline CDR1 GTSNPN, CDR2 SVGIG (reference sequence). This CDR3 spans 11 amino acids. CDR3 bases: TGTGCCTGGAGTGTACTTCGGCCAGGCGACTTC. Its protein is CAWSVLRPGDF.

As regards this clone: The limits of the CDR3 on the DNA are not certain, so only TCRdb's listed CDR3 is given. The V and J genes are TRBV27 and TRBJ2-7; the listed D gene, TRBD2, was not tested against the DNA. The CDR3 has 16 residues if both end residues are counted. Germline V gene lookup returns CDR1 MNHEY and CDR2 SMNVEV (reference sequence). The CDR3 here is CASSPTPFASGSSEYF.

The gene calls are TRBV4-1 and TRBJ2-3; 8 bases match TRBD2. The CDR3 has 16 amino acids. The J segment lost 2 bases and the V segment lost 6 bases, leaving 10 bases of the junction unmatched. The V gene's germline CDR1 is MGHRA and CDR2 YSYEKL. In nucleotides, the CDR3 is TGCGCCAGCAGTCAACTAGCGGTTAGATACACAGATACGCAGTATTTT. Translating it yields CASSQLAVRYTDTQYF.

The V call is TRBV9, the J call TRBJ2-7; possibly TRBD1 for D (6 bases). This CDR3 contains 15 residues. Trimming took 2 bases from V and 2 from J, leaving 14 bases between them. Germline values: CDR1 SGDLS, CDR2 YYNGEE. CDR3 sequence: CASSVGQSGTYEQYF. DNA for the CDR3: TGTGCCAGCAGCGTTGGACAGTCTGGGACCTACGAGCAGTACTTC.

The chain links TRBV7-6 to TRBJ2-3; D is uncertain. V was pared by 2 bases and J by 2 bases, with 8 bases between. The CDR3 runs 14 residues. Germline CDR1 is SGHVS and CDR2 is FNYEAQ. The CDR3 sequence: CASSLNGPTDTQYF. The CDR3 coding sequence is TGTGCCAGCAGCTTAAATGGGCCCACAGATACGCAGTATTTT. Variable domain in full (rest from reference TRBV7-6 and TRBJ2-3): GAGVSQSPRYKVTKRGQDVALRCDPISGHVSLYWYRQALGQGPEFLTYFNYEAQQDKSGLPNDRFSAERPEGSISTLTIQRTEQRDSAMYRCASSLNGPTDTQYFGPGTRLTVL.

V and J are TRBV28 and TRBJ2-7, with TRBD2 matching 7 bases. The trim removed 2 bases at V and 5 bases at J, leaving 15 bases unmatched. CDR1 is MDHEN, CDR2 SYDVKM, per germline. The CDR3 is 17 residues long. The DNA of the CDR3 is TGTGCCAGCAGTTTAGTCCCCCCGCTAGCGGTGAAGCACGAGCAGTACTTC. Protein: CASSLVPPLAVKHEQYF.

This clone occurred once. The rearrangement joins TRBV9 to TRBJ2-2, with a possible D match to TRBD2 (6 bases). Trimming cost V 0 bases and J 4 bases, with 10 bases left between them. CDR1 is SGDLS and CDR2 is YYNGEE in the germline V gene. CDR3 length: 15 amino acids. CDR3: CASSVARGSTGELFF. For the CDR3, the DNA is TGTGCCAGCAGCGTAGCGCGGGGCTCCACCGGGGAGCTGTTTTTT.

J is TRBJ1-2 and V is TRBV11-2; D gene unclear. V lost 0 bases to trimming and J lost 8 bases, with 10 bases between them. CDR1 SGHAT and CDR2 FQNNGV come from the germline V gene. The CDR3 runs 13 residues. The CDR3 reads CASSLELGSGYTF. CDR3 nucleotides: TGTGCCAGCAGCTTAGAACTGGGCAGCGGCTACACCTTC.

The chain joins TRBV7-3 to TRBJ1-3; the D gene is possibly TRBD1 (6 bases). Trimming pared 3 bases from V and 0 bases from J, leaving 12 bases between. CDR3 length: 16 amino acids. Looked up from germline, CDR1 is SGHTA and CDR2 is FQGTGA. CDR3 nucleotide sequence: TGTGCCAGCAGCTTCCGACAGGAAAGCTCTGGAAACACCATATATTTT. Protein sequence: CASSFRQESSGNTIYF.

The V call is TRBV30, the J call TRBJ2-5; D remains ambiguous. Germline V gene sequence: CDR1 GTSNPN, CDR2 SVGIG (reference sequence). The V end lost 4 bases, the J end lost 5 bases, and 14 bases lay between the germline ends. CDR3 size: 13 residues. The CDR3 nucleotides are TGTGCCTGGACGAAACAGAATCCGGAGACCCAGTACTTC. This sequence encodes CAWTKQNPETQYF.

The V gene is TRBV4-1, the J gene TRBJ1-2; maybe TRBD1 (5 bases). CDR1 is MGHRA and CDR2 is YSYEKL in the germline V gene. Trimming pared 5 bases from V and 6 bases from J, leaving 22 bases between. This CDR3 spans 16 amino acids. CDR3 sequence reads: CASSVGIDRTLNGYTF. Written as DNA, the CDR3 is TGCGCCAGCAGCGTCGGTATTGACAGAACTTTAAATGGCTACACCTTC.

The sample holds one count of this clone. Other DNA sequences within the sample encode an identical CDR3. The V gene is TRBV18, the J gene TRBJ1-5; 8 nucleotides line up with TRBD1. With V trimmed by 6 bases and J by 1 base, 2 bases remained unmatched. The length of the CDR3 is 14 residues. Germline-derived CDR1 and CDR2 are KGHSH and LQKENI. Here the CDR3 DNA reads TGTGCCAGCTCCCGACAGGGGAGCAATCAGCCCCAGCATTTT. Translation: CASSRQGSNQPQHF.

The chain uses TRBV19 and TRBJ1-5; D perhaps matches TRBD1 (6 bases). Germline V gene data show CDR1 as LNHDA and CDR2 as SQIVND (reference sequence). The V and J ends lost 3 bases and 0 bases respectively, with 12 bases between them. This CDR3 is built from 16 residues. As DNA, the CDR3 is TGTGCCAGTAGTATTCTCAGGGGAAGTAGCAATCAGCCCCAGCATTTT. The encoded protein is CASSILRGSSNQPQHF.